The rows below give T cell receptor beta chains drawn from one sample of a study of T-cell memory formation after mild COVID-19. TCRdb analysed the 5' RACE reads with MiXCR anew, one entry per CDR3 protein. The repertoire has about 340,000 distinct CDR3 sequences, about 21% of them found once; the top ten carry approximately 12%. Sequenced material: PBMCs or a T cell subset sorted from them (not recorded which). These receptors all come from an adult woman who had mild COVID-19 (a few samples of this study predate the infection). Cell type and time point are not known. Both conserved end residues are part of each CDR3. D genes are given only for firm matches. Part of the rows lack a size; the others show once, few, many or a class for expanded clones.

. | TRBJ2-3 | TRBV24-1 | . | CATSDSGLRLADTQYF | TGTGCCACCAGTGATTCGGGCCTCAGGCTCGCAGATACGCAGTATTTT
TRBD2 | TRBJ2-7 | TRBV10-2 | . | CASRRASGGGEQYF | TGCGCCAGCAGGCGGGCTAGCGGGGGAGGCGAGCAGTACTTC
TRBD1 | TRBJ1-1 | TRBV12-3/TRBV12-4 | few | CASSLGDRVNTEAFF | TGTGCCAGCAGTTTAGGGGACAGGGTGAACACCGAAGCTTTCTTT
. | TRBJ2-5 | TRBV10-3 | . | CAISEDSYRTQYF | TGTGCCATCAGTGAGGACTCTTATCGGACCCAGTACTTC
TRBD1 | TRBJ1-1 | TRBV24-1 | . | CATSDTTGQNTEAFF | TGTGCCACCAGTGATACGACAGGGCAGAACACTGAAGCTTTCTTT
TRBD1 | TRBJ1-1 | TRBV18 | many | CASSLSGGVHMNTEAFF | TGTGCCAGCTCACTCTCAGGGGGGGTTCACATGAACACTGAAGCTTTCTTT
. | TRBJ2-7 | TRBV7-9 | few | CASSPSGGTYEQYF | TGTGCCAGCAGCCCCTCCGGGGGTACCTACGAGCAGTACTTC
. | TRBJ1-1 | TRBV29-1 | few | CSGTDSNTEAFF | TGCAGCGGAACAGACTCAAACACTGAAGCTTTCTTT
TRBD2 | TRBJ2-3 | TRBV7-3 | few | CASSSRAGGTDTQYF | TGTGCCAGCAGCTCGAGGGCGGGGGGCACAGATACGCAGTATTTT
TRBD2 | TRBJ2-1 | TRBV18 | . | CASSLETSGHEQFF | TGTGCCAGCTCACTTGAGACTAGCGGTCATGAGCAGTTCTTC
TRBD1 | TRBJ2-7 | TRBV29-1 | . | CSVQTGMTYEQYF | TGCAGCGTCCAGACAGGGATGACGTACGAGCAGTACTTC
. | TRBJ2-2 | TRBV30 | . | CAWSLVGTGELFF | TGTGCCTGGAGTCTCGTGGGGACCGGGGAGCTGTTTTTT
TRBD1 | TRBJ1-2 | TRBV11-2 | . | CASSSIRTGNYGYTF | TGTGCCAGCAGCTCGATCCGGACAGGGAACTATGGCTACACCTTC
TRBD2 | TRBJ2-1 | TRBV7-3 | . | CASTEGLAGDRRNEQFF | TGTGCCAGCACTGAGGGACTAGCGGGAGATCGTAGGAATGAGCAGTTCTTC
. | TRBJ2-7 | TRBV5-6 | many | CASSLAAGPYEQYF | TGTGCCAGCAGCTTGGCCGCCGGGCCCTACGAGCAGTACTTC
TRBD2 | TRBJ2-3 | TRBV11-3 | . | CASSLGQTSGSTDTQYF | TGTGCCAGCAGCTTAGGACAGACTAGCGGGAGTACAGATACGCAGTATTTT
TRBD1 | TRBJ1-1 | TRBV5-6 | . | CASSTGTDLMNTEAFF | TGTGCCAGCAGCACCGGGACAGACCTAATGAACACTGAAGCTTTCTTT
TRBD2 | TRBJ2-3 | TRBV7-6 | many | CASSRAGGQADTQYF | TGTGCCAGCAGTCGAGCGGGAGGGCAAGCAGATACGCAGTATTTT
. | TRBJ2-6 | TRBV5-5 | few | CASSLEVYSGANVLTF | TGTGCCAGCAGCTTGGAAGTTTATTCTGGGGCCAACGTCCTGACTTTC
. | TRBJ2-3 | TRBV10-3 | . | CAISEGRQADTQYF | TGTGCCATCAGTGAGGGTAGACAAGCCGATACGCAGTATTTT
TRBD2 | TRBJ2-1 | TRBV5-1 | few | CASSQGTSGGLYEQFF | TGCGCCAGCAGCCAAGGGACTAGCGGGGGGCTCTATGAGCAGTTCTTC
. | TRBJ1-1 | TRBV7-9 | . | CASSLERWGNTEAFF | TGTGCCAGCAGCTTAGAAAGGTGGGGAAACACTGAAGCTTTCTTT
. | TRBJ2-1 | TRBV11-3 | few | CASSLRGGTTHEQFF | TGTGCCAGCAGCCTCCGTGGAGGCACTACCCATGAGCAGTTCTTC
TRBD2 | TRBJ2-7 | TRBV6-5 | . | CASSYSELAEPYEQYF | TGTGCCAGCAGTTATTCAGAACTAGCGGAGCCCTACGAGCAGTACTTC
TRBD1 | TRBJ2-5 | TRBV6-5 | . | CASSHLDRVPQETQYF | TGTGCCAGCAGTCACCTCGACAGGGTTCCCCAAGAGACCCAGTACTTC
. | TRBJ2-3 | TRBV6-5 | . | CASSDKTDTQYF | TGTGCCAGCAGCGACAAAACAGATACGCAGTATTTT
. | TRBJ2-3 | TRBV20-1 | . | CSASSRTDTQYF | TGCAGTGCTAGCTCCCGCACAGATACGCAGTATTTT
. | TRBJ1-5 | TRBV7-3 | . | CASSLERYQPQHF | TGTGCCAGCAGCTTGGAGAGATATCAGCCCCAGCATTTT
. | TRBJ1-1 | TRBV7-9 | once | CASSIRSMNTEAFF | TGTGCCAGCAGCATCAGATCCATGAACACTGAAGCTTTCTTT
. | TRBJ1-5 | TRBV6-1 | few | CASSEARGQPQHF | TGTGCCAGCAGTGAAGCGCGGGGCCAGCCCCAGCATTTT
TRBD1 | TRBJ2-7 | TRBV29-1 | few | CSVGGGQGGYEQYF | TGCAGCGTTGGAGGCGGACAGGGTGGATACGAGCAGTACTTC
. | TRBJ2-5 | TRBV29-1 | . | CSVGDGPETQYF | TGCAGCGTTGGGGACGGGCCGGAGACCCAGTACTTC
TRBD2 | TRBJ2-3 | TRBV5-1 | few | CASSLQLAGTADTQYF | TGCGCCAGCAGCTTACAACTAGCGGGGACCGCAGATACGCAGTATTTT
. | TRBJ1-1 | TRBV3-1 | few | CASSRWDFSGTEAFF | TGTGCCAGCAGCCGCTGGGACTTTTCGGGCACTGAAGCTTTCTTT
. | TRBJ1-1 | TRBV7-9 | few | CASSLKNLGNAFF | TGTGCCAGCAGCTTAAAAAATTTGGGGAATGCTTTCTTT
. | TRBJ1-3 | TRBV7-7 | few | CASSPRPGQSGNTIYF | TGTGCTAGCAGCCCCAGACCGGGACAATCGGGAAACACCATATATTTT
. | TRBJ2-7 | TRBV20-1 | . | CSAKTGLGYEQCF | TGCAGTGCTAAGACAGGTTTGGGGTACGAGCAGTGCTTC
. | TRBJ2-3 | TRBV27 | . | CASTPSRRYTDTQYF | TGTGCCAGCACCCCCTCTCGTCGGTACACAGATACGCAGTATTTT